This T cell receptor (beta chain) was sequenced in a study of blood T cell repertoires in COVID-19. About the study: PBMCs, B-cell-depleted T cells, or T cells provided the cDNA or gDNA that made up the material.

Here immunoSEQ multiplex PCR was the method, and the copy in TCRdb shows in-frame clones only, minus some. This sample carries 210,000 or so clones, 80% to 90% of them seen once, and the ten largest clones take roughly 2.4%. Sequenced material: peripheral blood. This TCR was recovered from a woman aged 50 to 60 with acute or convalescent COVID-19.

The DNA for the CDR3 is TGTGCCAGCAGCCTCAGGGGCCCCACAGATACGCAGTATTTT. It yields the protein CASSLRGPTDTQYF. The chain carries TRBV7-2 and TRBJ2-3; D possibly corresponds to TRBD1 (6 bases). This CDR3 has 14 residues. V lost 5 bases, J lost 2 bases, and 11 bases lay in between. Germline CDR1 reads SGHTA; CDR2 reads FQGNSA.